This record concerns one T cell receptor (beta chain) sequence. CDR1 is SGHNT, CDR2 YYREEE, per germline (reference sequence). CDR3 length: 16 amino acids. V lost 2 bases, J lost 7 bases, and 11 bases stayed unmatched. This entry comes from a study of Ad26.COV2.S vaccination and SARS-CoV-2 variants. The method was immunoSEQ multiplex PCR; TCRdb's version includes in-frame clones alone and lacks a portion of them. The sample contains 400,000 to 450,000 clones, roughly 88% of which appear only once. The treatment was: roughly 20 received Ad26.COV2.S at low or high dose, single or two shots; 5 received placebo; per-sample allocation not given. Sampling occurred on day 63 after the first vaccine or placebo injection.

Sequenced material: peripheral blood, taken in a trial of Ad26.COV2.S vaccine versus placebo. J is TRBJ2-1 and V is TRBV5-4; 8 bases are a match to TRBD2. The sequence was collected from a person between 18 and 59 years old who received the Ad26.COV2.S COVID-19 vaccine or a placebo. Here the CDR3 reads CASSFLRSGIKNEQFF. CDR3 sequence (DNA): TGTGCCAGCAGCTTTCTGCGTAGCGGGATTAAAAATGAGCAGTTCTTC. Filled out from reference TRBV5-4 and TRBJ2-1, the complete variable domain reads ETGVTQSPTHLIKTRGQQVTLRCSSQSGHNTVSWYQQALGQGPQFIFQYYREEENGRGNFPPRFSGLQFPNYSSELNVNALELDDSALYLCASSFLRSGIKNEQFFGPGTRLTVL.